This TCR beta chain comes out of a study of T cell responses to AZD1222 COVID-19 vaccine. Germline CDR1 SGHTA, CDR2 FQGNSA. The CDR3 totals 15 residues. V shed 2 bases and J shed 3 bases, with 13 bases lying between them. The protocol was immunoSEQ multiplex PCR, while the TCRdb copy is restricted to in-frame clones and leaves out a portion. Of 95,000 to 110,000 clones listed, 80% to 90% were seen once; the top ten hold 5.5% to 8.5%. About this clone itself: Its antigen is unidentified.

Study outcomes and limitations: A rise in Spike-specific TCR breadth and depth followed two AZD1222 doses.

This sequence was found in an adult in good health. The sequencing used peripheral blood, collected on day 0 of AZD1222 vaccination. This rearrangement joins TRBV7-2 to TRBJ2-5; D is perhaps TRBD1 or TRBD2 (5 bases each). CDR3 bases: TGTGCCAGCAGCTTACAGGGACCCACCGAAGAGACCCAGTACTTC. It translates to CASSLQGPTEETQYF. Variable domain in full (rest from reference TRBV7-2 and TRBJ2-5): GAGVSQSPSNKVTEKGKDVELRCDPISGHTALYWYRQSLGQGLEFLIYFQGNSAPDKSGLPSDRFSAERTGGSVSTLTIQRTQQEDSAVYLCASSLQGPTEETQYFGPGTRLLVL.